A single sample is the source of the 18 T cell receptor beta chains below, sequenced in a study of cytomegalovirus exposure and HLA in healthy donors. Clones were read by immunoSEQ multiplex PCR, and TCRdb kept only the in-frame ones, dropping some. The sample comprises 150,000 to 200,000 clones, 84% of which are singletons, and roughly 10% rests with the top ten. Sequenced sample: PBMCs. Receptor source: a man aged 25-40 years in good health and CMV-seropositive.

In its sample, this clone was seen a few times. The chain joins TRBV7-3 to TRBJ1-1; 7 nucleotides agree with TRBD1. The length of the CDR3 is 15 residues. V gave up 6 bases and J gave up 1 base; unmatched junction bases: 8. CDR1 and CDR2 from the germline V gene are SGHTA and FQGTGA. The CDR3 here is CASSLIGGQNTEAFF. The DNA of the CDR3 is TGTGCCAGCAGTCTGATAGGGGGCCAGAACACTGAAGCTTTCTTT.

This clone was seen a single time. The chain carries TRBV2 and TRBJ1-6; D unclear. This CDR3 is 15 amino acids long. Germline values: CDR1 SNHLY, CDR2 FYNNEI. Trimming cost V 6 bases and J 6 bases, with 15 bases left between them. CDR3: CASRPSGLRNSPLHF. CDR3 nucleotide sequence: TGTGCCAGCAGACCTTCCGGGTTGCGTAATTCACCCCTCCACTTT.

This chain joins TRBV23-1 and TRBJ2-5; D gene unclear. TRBV23-1 is noted as an ORF with a role that remains uncertain. V was trimmed by 8 bases and J by 9 bases, leaving 13 bases between them. The CDR3 runs 11 residues. This chain's CDR3 is CASECGEAQYF. For the CDR3, the DNA is TGCGCCAGCGAGTGTGGTGAGGCCCAGTACTTC.

This chain links TRBV2 with TRBJ2-3, with TRBD2 identical over 10 bases. CDR1 and CDR2 from the germline V gene are SNHLY and FYNNEI. V gave up 4 bases and J gave up 4 bases; unmatched junction bases: 2. The CDR3 is 14 residues long. The CDR3 DNA sequence: TGTGCCAGCAGTGGAAGCGGGGGGGCAGATACGCAGTATTTT. Its translation is CASSGSGGADTQYF.

The chain joins TRBV7-6 to TRBJ2-3, with 10 bases that match TRBD1. V dropped 4 bases and J dropped 1; count of bases not matched to a gene: 11. This CDR3 is 18 amino acids long. In germline, CDR1 is SGHVS, CDR2 FNYEAQ. CDR3 in amino acids: CASSSRTSDRGGTDTQYF. The CDR3 bases are TGTGCCAGCAGCTCGCGAACCTCGGACAGGGGGGGCACAGATACGCAGTATTTT.

This chain uses TRBV30 with TRBJ1-5; perhaps TRBD1 as D (5 bases). Germline loops: CDR1 GTSNPN, CDR2 SVGIG (reference sequence). The CDR3 has 15 amino acids. V dropped 0 bases and J dropped 6 bases, with 15 bases sitting between them. The CDR3 DNA reads as TGTGCCTGGAGTGTAGGGAGGGCAGGGCGTCAGCCCCAGCATTTT. Its protein product is CAWSVGRAGRQPQHF.

This clone was seen a few times. The chain carries TRBV28 and TRBJ1-5; 7 nucleotides align to TRBD1. The V gene end was trimmed by 6 bases and the J gene end by 0 bases; junction bases not matched to a gene: 11. Germline V CDR1 and CDR2: MDHEN, SYDVKM. The CDR3 sequence is 17 residues long. The CDR3 bases are TGTGCCAGCAGCCCCGACAGGGATCCTTATAGCAATCAGCCCCAGCATTTT. Amino acids: CASSPDRDPYSNQPQHF. Using reference TRBV28 and TRBJ1-5 for the parts outside the CDR3, the full variable domain is DVKVTQSSRYLVKRTGEKVFLECVQDMDHENMFWYRQDPGLGLRLIYFSYDVKMKEKGDIPEGYSVSREKKERFSLILESASTNQTSMYLCASSPDRDPYSNQPQHFGDGTRLSIL.

The chain recombines TRBV6-1 with TRBJ1-5; D not resolved. V shed 10 bases and J shed 7 bases, with 20 bases lying between them. The germline gives CDR1 MNHNS, CDR2 SASEGT. This CDR3 is built from 14 residues. The CDR3: CATLAGQAGQPQHF. In nucleotides, the CDR3 is TGTGCCACCCTGGCCGGGCAGGCGGGACAGCCCCAGCATTTT.

This clone was recorded once. The rearrangement links TRBV28 to TRBJ1-5; perhaps TRBD1 as D (6 bases). Trimming removed 1 base from V and 1 base from J, with 8 bases in between. In germline, CDR1 is MDHEN, CDR2 SYDVKM. The CDR3 is made up of 15 amino acids. CDR3 DNA sequence: TGTGCCAGCAGTTTATCAGGGGTGAGCAATCAGCCCCAGCATTTT. It is translated as CASSLSGVSNQPQHF.

The genes are TRBV5-1 and TRBJ2-5, with no clear D. With 0 bases removed from V and 3 bases from J, the gap between germline ends came to 9 bases. Germline CDR1 and CDR2: SGHRS and YFSETQ. The CDR3 runs 14 residues. CDR3 DNA sequence: TGCGCCAGCAGCTTGGCCAACAGAGAAGAGACCCAGTACTTC. Its translation: CASSLANREETQYF.

This clone has just a few counts. The chain combines TRBV7-9 with TRBJ1-6, with 9 bases identical to TRBD1. Germline-derived CDR1 and CDR2 are SEHNR and FQNEAQ (reference sequence). Germline trimming cut 7 bases from V and 10 bases from J; bases unmatched to any gene: 14. This CDR3 contains 16 residues. CDR3 in amino acids: CASNKTGDRVRSPLHF. CDR3 DNA: TGTGCCAGCAACAAAACAGGGGACAGGGTGCGATCACCCCTCCACTTT.

The chain uses TRBV29-1 and TRBJ2-3, with 7 positions matching TRBD2. Unmatched junction bases numbered 4, after V lost 2 bases and J lost 2 bases. This CDR3 comprises 14 residues. Germline CDR1 and CDR2: SQVTM and ANQGSEA. The CDR3 bases are TGCAGCGTTGAAATAGCGGGTCTCACAGATACGCAGTATTTT. This sequence encodes CSVEIAGLTDTQYF.

The rearrangement links TRBV30 to TRBJ1-1; maybe TRBD1 (5 bases). Germline CDR1 and CDR2: GTSNPN and SVGIG (reference sequence). The CDR3 extends over 13 amino acids. Trimming took off 4 bases at V and 0 bases at J, with 9 bases between the two ends. This chain's CDR3 is CAWTIRVNTEAFF. For the CDR3, the DNA is TGTGCCTGGACCATCAGGGTGAACACTGAAGCTTTCTTT.

The chain is built from TRBV18 and TRBJ1-2; no reliable D call. The CDR3 has 16 amino acids. Germline CDR1 reads KGHSH; CDR2 reads LQKENI. V shed 3 bases and J shed 7 bases, with 21 bases lying between them. As DNA, the CDR3 is TGTGCCAGCTCACCCCCCAATCCCTTCTCCGCGCCTGGCTACACCTTC. The encoded protein is CASSPPNPFSAPGYTF.

CDR3 sequence (DNA): TGTGCCAGCAGCGTCACTAGCGACTACAATGAGCAGTTCTTC. Its protein is CASSVTSDYNEQFF. This chain connects TRBV9 to TRBJ2-1, with 7 nucleotides matching TRBD2. V lost 2 bases, J lost 3 bases, and 2 bases stayed unmatched. Germline CDR1 and CDR2: SGDLS and YYNGEE. The CDR3 spans 14 residues. The full variable domain, rest sourced from reference TRBV9 and TRBJ2-1, is DSGVTQTPKHLITATGQRVTLRCSPRSGDLSVYWYQQSLDQGLQFLIQYYNGEERAKGNILERFSAQQFPDLHSELNLSSLELGDSALYFCASSVTSDYNEQFFGPGTRLTVL.

The V call is TRBV6-1, the J call TRBJ1-4; D remains ambiguous. Deletions cut 1 base from V and 9 bases from J, with 15 bases between. The V gene's germline CDR1 is MNHNS and CDR2 SASEGT. The CDR3 loop spans 15 amino acids. DNA of the CDR3: TGTGCCAGCAGTGAAGTTTGGAGAACAATCCAAAAACTGTTTTTT. Translation: CASSEVWRTIQKLFF.

This chain links TRBV29-1 with TRBJ1-5; a weak D match, TRBD1 (6 bases). CDR3 length: 13 residues. Germline assignment: CDR1 SQVTM and CDR2 ANQGSEA. Trimming took off 4 bases at V and 5 bases at J, with 12 bases between the two ends. CDR3 protein: CSVGQGSDQPQHF. The CDR3, as DNA: TGCAGCGTTGGCCAGGGGAGCGATCAGCCCCAGCATTTT.

The rearrangement uses TRBV5-4 and TRBJ1-1, with D unresolved. The CDR3 sequence is 13 residues long. The V end lost 4 bases, the J end lost 3 bases, and 10 bases lay between the germline ends. CDR1 SGHNT and CDR2 YYREEE come from the germline V gene (reference sequence). As DNA, the CDR3 is TGTGCCAGCAGCCTACTGGCGGACACTGAAGCTTTCTTT. Its translation is CASSLLADTEAFF.